The clone carrying this T cell receptor (beta chain) was found many times. The antigen remains unidentified. The data belong to a study of read filtering for tumor transcriptome and immune sequencing. Study context: Among patients, 17 to 20 were male and around 14 female, aged roughly 45 to 80 (mean about 69). By R-ISS, stages I, II and III held around 8, 16 and 7 patients.

The length of the CDR3 is 14 residues. Germline V lookup: CDR1 SQVTM, CDR2 ANQGSEA. The germline V and J ends were trimmed by 6 bases and 10 bases, with 24 bases remaining between them. Study results and limitations: Roughly 80% of IR-seq clonotypes had a single read, yet these held 3% to 4% of reads.

The library was built from about 370 ng RNA with molecular barcoded adaptors for alpha/delta and beta/gamma chains. Each CDR3 protein gets one entry after TCRdb re-called the reads with MiXCR. The sample yields 30,000 to 40,000 distinct CDR3 sequences, about 11% seen once. The sequencing input was a population of CD138-negative cells sorted from bone marrow. The receptor was isolated from a donor aged 40 or over with multiple myeloma. V and J are TRBV29-1 and TRBJ2-5; TRBD2 might be the D (7 bases). DNA of the CDR3: TGCAGCGTACGGACTAGTCGTCTCCTAGGGGGCCAGTACTTC. This translates into CSVRTSRLLGGQYF.